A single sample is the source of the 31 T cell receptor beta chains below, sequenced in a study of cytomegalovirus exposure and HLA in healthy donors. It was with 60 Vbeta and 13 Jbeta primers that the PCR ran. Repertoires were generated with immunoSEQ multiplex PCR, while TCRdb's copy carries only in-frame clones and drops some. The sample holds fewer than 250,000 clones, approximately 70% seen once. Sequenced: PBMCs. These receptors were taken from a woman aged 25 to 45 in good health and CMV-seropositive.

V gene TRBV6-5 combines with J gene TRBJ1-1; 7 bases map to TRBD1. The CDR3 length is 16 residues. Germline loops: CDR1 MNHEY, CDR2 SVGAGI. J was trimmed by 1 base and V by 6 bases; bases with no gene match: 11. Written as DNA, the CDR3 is TGTGCCAGCAGCTACCGGGACAGTACGGCGAACACTGAAGCTTTCTTT. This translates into CASSYRDSTANTEAFF.

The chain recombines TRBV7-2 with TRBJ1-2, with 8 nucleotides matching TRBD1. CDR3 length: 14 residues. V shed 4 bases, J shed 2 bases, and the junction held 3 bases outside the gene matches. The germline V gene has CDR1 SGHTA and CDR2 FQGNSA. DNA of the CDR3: TGTGCCAGCAGCTCCGGACAGGGCAACTATGGCTACACCTTC. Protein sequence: CASSSGQGNYGYTF.

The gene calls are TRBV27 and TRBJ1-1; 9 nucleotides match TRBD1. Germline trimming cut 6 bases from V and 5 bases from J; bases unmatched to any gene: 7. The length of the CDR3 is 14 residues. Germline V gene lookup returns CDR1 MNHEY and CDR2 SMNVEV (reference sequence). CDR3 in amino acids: CASRHRGLGTEAFF. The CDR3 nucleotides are TGTGCCAGCAGACACAGGGGGCTGGGGACTGAAGCTTTCTTT.

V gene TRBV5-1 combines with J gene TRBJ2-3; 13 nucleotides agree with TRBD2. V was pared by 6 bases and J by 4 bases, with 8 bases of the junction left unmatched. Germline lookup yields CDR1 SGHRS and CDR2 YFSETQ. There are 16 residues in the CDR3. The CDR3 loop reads CASTLGLAGRADTQYF. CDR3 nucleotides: TGCGCCAGCACCCTGGGACTAGCGGGAAGGGCAGATACGCAGTATTTT.

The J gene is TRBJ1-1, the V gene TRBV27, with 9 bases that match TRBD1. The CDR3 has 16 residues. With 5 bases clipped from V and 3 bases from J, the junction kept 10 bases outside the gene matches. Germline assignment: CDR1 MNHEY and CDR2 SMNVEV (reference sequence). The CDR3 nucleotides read TGTGCCAGCAGTCCTAGTAACAGGGGGCGCGACACTGAAGCTTTCTTT. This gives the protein CASSPSNRGRDTEAFF.

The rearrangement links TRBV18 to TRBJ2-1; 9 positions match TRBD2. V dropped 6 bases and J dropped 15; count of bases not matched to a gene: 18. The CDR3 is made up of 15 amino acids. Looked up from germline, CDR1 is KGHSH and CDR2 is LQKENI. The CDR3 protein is CASSEFSGSGTRRFF. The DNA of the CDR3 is TGTGCCAGCTCCGAATTTAGCGGGAGTGGAACCAGGAGGTTCTTC. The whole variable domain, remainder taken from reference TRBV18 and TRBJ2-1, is NAGVMQNPRHLVRRRGQEARLRCSPMKGHSHVYWYRQLPEEGLKFMVYLQKENIIDESGMPKERFSAEFPKEGPSILRIQQVVRGDSAAYFCASSEFSGSGTRRFFGPGTRLTVL.

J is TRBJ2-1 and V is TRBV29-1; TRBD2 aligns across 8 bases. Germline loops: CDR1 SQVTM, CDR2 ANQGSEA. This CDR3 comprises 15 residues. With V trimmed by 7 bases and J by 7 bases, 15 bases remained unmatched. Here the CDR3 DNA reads TGCAGCGGCCGGGGGGTGAGCGGGAGTTTAAATGAGCAGTTCTTC. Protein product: CSGRGVSGSLNEQFF.

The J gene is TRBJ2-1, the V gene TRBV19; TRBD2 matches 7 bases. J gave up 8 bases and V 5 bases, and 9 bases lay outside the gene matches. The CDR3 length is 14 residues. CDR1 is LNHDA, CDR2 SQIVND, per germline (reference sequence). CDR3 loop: CASSLPRREHEQFF. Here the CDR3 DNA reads TGTGCCAGTAGTCTGCCCCGGCGGGAGCATGAGCAGTTCTTC.

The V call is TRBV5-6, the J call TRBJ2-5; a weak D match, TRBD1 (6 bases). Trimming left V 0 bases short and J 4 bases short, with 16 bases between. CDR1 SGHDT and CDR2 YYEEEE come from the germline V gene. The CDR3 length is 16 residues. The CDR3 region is CASSLAEVQGTETQYF. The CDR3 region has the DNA TGTGCCAGCAGCTTGGCCGAGGTACAGGGTACAGAGACCCAGTACTTC.

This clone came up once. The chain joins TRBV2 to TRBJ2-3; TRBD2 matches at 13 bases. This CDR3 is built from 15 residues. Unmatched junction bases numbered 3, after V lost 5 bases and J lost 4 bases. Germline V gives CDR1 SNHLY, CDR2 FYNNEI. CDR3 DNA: TGTGCCAGCAGTATAACTAGCGGGAGGGCAGATACGCAGTATTTT. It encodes CASSITSGRADTQYF. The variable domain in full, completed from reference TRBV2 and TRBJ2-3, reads EPEVTQTPSHQVTQMGQEVILRCVPISNHLYFYWYRQILGQKVEFLVSFYNNEISEKSEIFDDQFSVERPDGSNFTLKIRSTKLEDSAMYFCASSITSGRADTQYFGPGTRLTVL.

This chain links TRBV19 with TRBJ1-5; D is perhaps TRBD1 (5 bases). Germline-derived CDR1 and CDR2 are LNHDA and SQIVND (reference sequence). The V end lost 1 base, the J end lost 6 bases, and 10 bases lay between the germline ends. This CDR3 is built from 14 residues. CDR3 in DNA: TGTGCCAGTAGTATAGTAGGAGGGGTTCAGCCCCAGCATTTT. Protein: CASSIVGGVQPQHF.

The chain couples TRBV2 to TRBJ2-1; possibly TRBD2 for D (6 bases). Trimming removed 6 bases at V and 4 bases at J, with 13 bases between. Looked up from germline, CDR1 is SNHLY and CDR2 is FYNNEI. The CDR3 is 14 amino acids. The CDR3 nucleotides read TGTGCCAGCAGGTCCGGGGGTCGGTACAATGAGCAGTTCTTC. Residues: CASRSGGRYNEQFF.

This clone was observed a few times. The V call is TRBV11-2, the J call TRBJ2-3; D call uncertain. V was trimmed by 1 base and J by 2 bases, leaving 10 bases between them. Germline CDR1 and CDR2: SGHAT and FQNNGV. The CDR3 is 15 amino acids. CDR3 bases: TGTGCCAGCAGCTTAGCTCTCTTCTCCACAGATACGCAGTATTTT. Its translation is CASSLALFSTDTQYF.

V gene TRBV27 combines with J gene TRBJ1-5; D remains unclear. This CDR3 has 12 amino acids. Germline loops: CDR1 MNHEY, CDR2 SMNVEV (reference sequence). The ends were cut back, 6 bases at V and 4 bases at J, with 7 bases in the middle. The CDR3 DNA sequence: TGTGCCAGCAGCCCTCCTAATCAGCCCCAGCATTTT. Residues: CASSPPNQPQHF.

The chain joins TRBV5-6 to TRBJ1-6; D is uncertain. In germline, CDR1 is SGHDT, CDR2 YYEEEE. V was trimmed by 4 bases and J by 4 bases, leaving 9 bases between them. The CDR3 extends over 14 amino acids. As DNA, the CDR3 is TGTGCCAGCAGCCCGCAGGCTTATAATTCACCCCTCCACTTT. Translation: CASSPQAYNSPLHF.

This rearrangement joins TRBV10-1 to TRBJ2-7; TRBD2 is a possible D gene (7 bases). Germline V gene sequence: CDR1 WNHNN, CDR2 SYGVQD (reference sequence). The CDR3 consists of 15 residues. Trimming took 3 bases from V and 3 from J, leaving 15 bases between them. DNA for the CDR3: TGCGCCAGCAGTGAAGGGGGGAGCGGGGTCTACGAGCAGTACTTC. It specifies CASSEGGSGVYEQYF.

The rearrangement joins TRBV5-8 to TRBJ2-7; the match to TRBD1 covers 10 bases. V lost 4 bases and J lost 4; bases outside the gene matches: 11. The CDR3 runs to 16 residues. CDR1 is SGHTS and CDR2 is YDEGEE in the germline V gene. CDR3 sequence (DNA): TGTGCCAGCAGCGCTCTCCGGGACAGGGGATATTACGAGCAGTACTTC. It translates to CASSALRDRGYYEQYF.

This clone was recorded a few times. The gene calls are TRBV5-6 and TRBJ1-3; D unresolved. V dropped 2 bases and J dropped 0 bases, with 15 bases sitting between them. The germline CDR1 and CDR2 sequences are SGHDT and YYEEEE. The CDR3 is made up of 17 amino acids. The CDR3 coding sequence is TGTGCCAGCAGCTTAATGTGGGAGGTTCTCTCTGGAAACACCATATATTTT. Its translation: CASSLMWEVLSGNTIYF.

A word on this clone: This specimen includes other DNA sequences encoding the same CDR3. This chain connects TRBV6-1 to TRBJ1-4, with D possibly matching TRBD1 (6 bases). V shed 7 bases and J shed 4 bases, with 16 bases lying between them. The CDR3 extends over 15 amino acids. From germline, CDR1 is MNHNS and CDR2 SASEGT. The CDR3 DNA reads TGTGCCAGCACCGTACTGACAGGATTTAATGAAAAACTGTTTTTT. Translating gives CASTVLTGFNEKLFF.

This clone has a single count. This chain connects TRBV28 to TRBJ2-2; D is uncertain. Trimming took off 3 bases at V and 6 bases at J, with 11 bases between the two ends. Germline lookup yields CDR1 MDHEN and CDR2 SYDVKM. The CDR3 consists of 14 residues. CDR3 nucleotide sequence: TGTGCCAGCAGTTTCCCCTTACATCCCGGGGAGCTGTTTTTT. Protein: CASSFPLHPGELFF.

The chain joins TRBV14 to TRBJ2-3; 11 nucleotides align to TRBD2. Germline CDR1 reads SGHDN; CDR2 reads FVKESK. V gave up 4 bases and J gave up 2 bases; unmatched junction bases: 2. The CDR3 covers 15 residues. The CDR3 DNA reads TGTGCCAGCAGCCTACTAGCGGGAGCCACAGATACGCAGTATTTT. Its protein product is CASSLLAGATDTQYF.

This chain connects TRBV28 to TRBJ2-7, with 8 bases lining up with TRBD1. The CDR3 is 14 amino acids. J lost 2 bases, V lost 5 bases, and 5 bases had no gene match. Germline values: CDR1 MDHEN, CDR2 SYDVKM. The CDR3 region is CASSAYRGTYEQYF. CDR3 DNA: TGTGCCAGCAGTGCCTACAGGGGGACCTACGAGCAGTACTTC.

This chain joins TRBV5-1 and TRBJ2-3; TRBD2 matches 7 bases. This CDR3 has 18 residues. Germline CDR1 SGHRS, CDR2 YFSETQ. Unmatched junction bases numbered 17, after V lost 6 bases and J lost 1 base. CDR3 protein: CASTQNPSGIIRTDTQYF. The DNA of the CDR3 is TGCGCCAGCACCCAGAACCCGAGCGGGATTATACGCACAGATACGCAGTATTTT.

CDR3 coding DNA: TGTGCCAGCACTAACAGCCAGACATCAGCTTTCTTT. Protein: CASTNSQTSAFF. The chain has TRBV28 and TRBJ1-1; D gene uncertain. The CDR3 is 12 amino acids. V shed 7 bases and J shed 10 bases, with 16 bases lying between them. Germline V CDR1 and CDR2: MDHEN, SYDVKM.

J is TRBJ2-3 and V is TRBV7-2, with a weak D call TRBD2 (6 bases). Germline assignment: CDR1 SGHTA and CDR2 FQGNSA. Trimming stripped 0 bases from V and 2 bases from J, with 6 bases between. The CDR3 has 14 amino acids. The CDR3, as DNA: TGTGCCAGCAGCTTAGCGGGACTCACAGATACGCAGTATTTT. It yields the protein CASSLAGLTDTQYF.

The CDR3 sequence: CASSPGVGTGNMDTEAFF. CDR3 in DNA: TGTGCCAGCAGCCCGGGCGTCGGGACAGGGAATATGGACACTGAAGCTTTCTTT. The chain recombines TRBV5-4 with TRBJ1-1, with TRBD1 matching 9 bases. Germline CDR1 and CDR2: SGHNT and YYREEE (reference sequence). The CDR3 loop spans 18 amino acids. J gave up 3 bases and V 4 bases, and 16 bases lay outside the gene matches.

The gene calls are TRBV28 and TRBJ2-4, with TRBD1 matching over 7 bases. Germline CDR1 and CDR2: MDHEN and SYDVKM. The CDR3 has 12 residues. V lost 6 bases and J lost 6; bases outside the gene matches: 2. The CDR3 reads CASRGTANIQYF. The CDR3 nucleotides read TGTGCCAGCAGAGGGACAGCAAACATTCAGTACTTC.

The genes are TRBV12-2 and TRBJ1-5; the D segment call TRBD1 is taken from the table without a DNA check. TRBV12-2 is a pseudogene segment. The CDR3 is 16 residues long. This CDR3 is CASRSRDRGFRQPQHF. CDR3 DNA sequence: TGTGCAAGTCGCTCTCGGGACAGGGGGTTTAGGCAGCCCCAGCATTTT.

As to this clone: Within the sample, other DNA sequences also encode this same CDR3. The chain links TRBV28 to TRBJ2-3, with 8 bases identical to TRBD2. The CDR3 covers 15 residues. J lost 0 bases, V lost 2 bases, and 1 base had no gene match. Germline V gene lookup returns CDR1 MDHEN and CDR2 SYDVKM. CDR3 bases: TGTGCCAGCAGTTTACCTAGCGGGAGCACAGATACGCAGTATTTT. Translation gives CASSLPSGSTDTQYF.

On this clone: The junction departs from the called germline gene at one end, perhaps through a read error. CDR3 nucleotides: TGTTCCAGCAGCGGGGGACTAGCGGAGGGGGCCGGGGAGCTGTTTTTT. This gives the protein CSSSGGLAEGAGELFF. This sequence joins TRBV7-9 and TRBJ2-2, with TRBD2 matching over 11 bases. Looked up from germline, CDR1 is SEHNR and CDR2 is FQNEAQ (reference sequence). This CDR3 region has 16 residues.

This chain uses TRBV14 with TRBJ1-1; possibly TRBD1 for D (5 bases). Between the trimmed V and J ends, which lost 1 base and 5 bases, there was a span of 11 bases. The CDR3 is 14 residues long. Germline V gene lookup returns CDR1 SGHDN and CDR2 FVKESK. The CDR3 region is CASSQVWGGTEAFF. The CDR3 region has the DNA TGTGCCAGCAGCCAAGTCTGGGGGGGGACTGAAGCTTTCTTT.